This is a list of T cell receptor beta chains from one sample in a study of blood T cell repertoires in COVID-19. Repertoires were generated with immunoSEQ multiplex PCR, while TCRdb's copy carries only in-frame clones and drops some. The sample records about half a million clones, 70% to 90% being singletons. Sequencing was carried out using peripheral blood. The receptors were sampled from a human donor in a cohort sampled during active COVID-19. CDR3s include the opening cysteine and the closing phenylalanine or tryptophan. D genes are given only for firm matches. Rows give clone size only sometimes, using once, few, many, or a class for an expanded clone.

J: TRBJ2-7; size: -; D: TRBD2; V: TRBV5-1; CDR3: CASSLVTASGPLSSYEQYF; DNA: TGCGCCAGCAGCTTGGTGACGGCTAGCGGGCCGCTTAGCTCCTACGAGCAGTACTTC
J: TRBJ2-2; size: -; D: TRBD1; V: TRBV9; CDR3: CASSVSRDRGLSNTGELFF; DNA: TGTGCCAGCAGCGTATCCCGCGACAGGGGGCTATCGAACACCGGGGAGCTGTTTTTT
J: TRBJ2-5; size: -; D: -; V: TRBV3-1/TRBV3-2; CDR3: CASSRRGRETQYF; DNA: TGTGCCAGCAGCCGACGAGGGCGAGAGACCCAGTACTTC
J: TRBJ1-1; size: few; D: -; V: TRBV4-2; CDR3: CASSQVGSEGVNTEAFF; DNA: TGTGCCAGCAGCCAAGTGGGTAGCGAGGGCGTGAACACTGAAGCTTTCTTT
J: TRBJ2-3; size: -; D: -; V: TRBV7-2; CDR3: CASSADRFTDTQYF; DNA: TGTGCCAGCAGCGCCGACAGATTCACAGATACGCAGTATTTT
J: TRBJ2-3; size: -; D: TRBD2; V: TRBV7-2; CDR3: CASSQTWGGSTDTQYF; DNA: TGTGCCAGCAGCCAGACATGGGGGGGAAGCACAGATACGCAGTATTTT
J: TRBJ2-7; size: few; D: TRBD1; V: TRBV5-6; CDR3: CASSPLQGIAYEQYF; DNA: TGTGCCAGCAGCCCACTACAGGGGATCGCCTACGAGCAGTACTTC
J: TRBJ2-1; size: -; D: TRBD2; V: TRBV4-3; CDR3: CASSQDTQREGHEQFF; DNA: TGCGCCAGCAGCCAAGATACCCAGCGGGAGGGCCATGAGCAGTTCTTC
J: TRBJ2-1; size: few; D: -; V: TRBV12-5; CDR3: CASGVDRFNEQFF; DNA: TGTGCTAGTGGGGTAGACAGATTCAATGAGCAGTTCTTC
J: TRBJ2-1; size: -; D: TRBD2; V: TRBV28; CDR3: CASRPLAGGNYNEQFF; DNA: TGTGCCAGCAGGCCACTAGCGGGAGGGAACTACAATGAGCAGTTCTTC
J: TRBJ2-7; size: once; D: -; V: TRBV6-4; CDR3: CASNVRREPYEQYF; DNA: TGTGCCAGCAACGTTCGCAGGGAACCTTACGAGCAGTACTTC
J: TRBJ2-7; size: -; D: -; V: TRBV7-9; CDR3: CASSLEAAPYEQYF; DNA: TGTGCCAGCAGCTTAGAAGCCGCCCCCTACGAGCAGTACTTC
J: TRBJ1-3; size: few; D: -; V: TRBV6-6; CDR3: CASTKDSFSGNTIYF; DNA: TGTGCCAGCACCAAGGACAGCTTTTCTGGAAACACCATATATTTT
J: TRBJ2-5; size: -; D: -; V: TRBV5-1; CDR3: CASRRGSQETQYF; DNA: TGCGCCAGCAGAAGGGGGTCACAAGAGACCCAGTACTTC
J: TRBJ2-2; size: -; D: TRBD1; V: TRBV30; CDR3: CAWRQGSGELFF; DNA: TGTGCCTGGAGACAGGGGTCCGGGGAGCTGTTTTTT
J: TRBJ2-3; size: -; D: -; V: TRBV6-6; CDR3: CASSYTLGTDTQYF; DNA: TGTGCCAGCAGTTATACTCTAGGCACAGATACGCAGTATTTT
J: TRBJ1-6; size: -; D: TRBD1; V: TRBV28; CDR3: CASSGDRGLHSPLHF; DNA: TGTGCCAGCAGTGGGGACAGGGGGCTTCATTCACCCCTCCACTTT
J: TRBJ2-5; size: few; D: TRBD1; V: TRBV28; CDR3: CASRENRGWGTQYF; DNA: TGTGCCAGCAGGGAAAACAGGGGCTGGGGGACCCAGTACTTC
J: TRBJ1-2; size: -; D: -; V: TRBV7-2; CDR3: CASSLQGGLYGYTF; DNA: TGTGCCAGCAGCTTACAGGGAGGGTTGTATGGCTACACCTTC
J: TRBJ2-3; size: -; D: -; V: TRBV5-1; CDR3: CASTPAGPSTDTQYF; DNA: TGCGCCAGCACCCCCGCGGGCCCTAGCACAGATACGCAGTATTTT
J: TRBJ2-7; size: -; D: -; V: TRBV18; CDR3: CASSPNTGPDYEQYF; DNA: TGTGCCAGCTCACCAAACACAGGGCCCGACTACGAGCAGTACTTC
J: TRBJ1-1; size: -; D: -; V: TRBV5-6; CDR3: CASSATGFRTEAFF; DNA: TGTGCCAGCAGCGCGACGGGGTTTCGGACTGAAGCTTTCTTT
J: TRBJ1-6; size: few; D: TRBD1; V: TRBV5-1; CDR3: CASIPTGSRSPLHF; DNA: TGCGCCAGCATCCCGACAGGGTCCCGTTCACCCCTCCACTTT
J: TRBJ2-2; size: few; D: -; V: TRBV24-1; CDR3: CATSDLYTGELFF; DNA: TGTGCCACCAGTGACCTATACACCGGGGAGCTGTTTTTT
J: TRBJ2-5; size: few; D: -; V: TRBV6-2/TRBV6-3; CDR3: CASSYGAGKLETQYF; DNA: TGTGCCAGCAGTTACGGGGCAGGGAAATTAGAGACCCAGTACTTC
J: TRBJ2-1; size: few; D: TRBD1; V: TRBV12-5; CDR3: CASGWTRDRGINEQFF; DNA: TGTGCTAGTGGTTGGACACGGGACAGGGGGATCAATGAGCAGTTCTTC
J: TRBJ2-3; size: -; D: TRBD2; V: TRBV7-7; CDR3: CASSLTSGSEDTQYF; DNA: TGTGCTAGCAGCTTGACTAGCGGGAGCGAAGATACGCAGTATTTT
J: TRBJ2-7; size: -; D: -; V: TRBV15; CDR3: CATSRKLAAYEQYF; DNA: TGTGCCACCAGCAGAAAACTAGCAGCCTACGAGCAGTACTTC
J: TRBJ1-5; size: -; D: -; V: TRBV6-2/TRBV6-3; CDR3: CASSYLNQPQHF; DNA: TGTGCCAGCAGTTACTTAAATCAGCCCCAGCATTTT
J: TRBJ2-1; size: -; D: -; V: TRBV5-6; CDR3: CASSLVLGDFYGEQFF; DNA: TGTGCCAGCAGCTTGGTGCTGGGGGACTTTTACGGTGAGCAGTTCTTC
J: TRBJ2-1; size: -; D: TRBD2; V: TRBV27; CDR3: CASKYGGGVYNEQFF; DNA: TGTGCCAGCAAGTATGGGGGAGGGGTCTACAATGAGCAGTTCTTC
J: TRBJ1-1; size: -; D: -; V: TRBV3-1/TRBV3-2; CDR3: CASSQVIGTSNTEAFF; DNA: TGTGCCAGCAGCCAAGTTATCGGGACATCGAACACTGAAGCTTTCTTT
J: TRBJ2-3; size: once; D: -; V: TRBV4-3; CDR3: CASSQGLRGGGAITDTQYF; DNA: TGCGCCAGCAGCCAGGGGTTAAGGGGCGGGGGCGCAATTACAGATACGCAGTATTTT
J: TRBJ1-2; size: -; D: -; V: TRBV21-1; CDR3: CASAVLARTNYGYTF; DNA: TGTGCCAGCGCCGTTTTGGCCAGGACTAACTATGGCTACACCTTC
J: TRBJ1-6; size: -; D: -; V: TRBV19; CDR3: CASREGLDSPLHF; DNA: TGTGCCAGTAGAGAGGGTCTGGATTCACCCCTCCACTTT
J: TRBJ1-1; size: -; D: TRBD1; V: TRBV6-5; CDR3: CASRATGSRTEAFF; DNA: TGTGCCAGCAGGGCGACAGGGAGCAGGACTGAAGCTTTCTTT
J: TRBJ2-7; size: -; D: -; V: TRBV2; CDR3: CASSDTVLGEQYF; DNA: TGTGCCAGCAGCGACACAGTTCTGGGCGAGCAGTACTTC
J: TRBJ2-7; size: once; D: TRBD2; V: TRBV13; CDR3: CASSPSGRARSSYEQYF; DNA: TGTGCCAGCAGCCCCAGCGGGAGGGCCCGAAGCTCCTACGAGCAGTACTTC
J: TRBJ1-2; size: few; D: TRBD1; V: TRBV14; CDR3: CASSQGRQGNGYTF; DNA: TGTGCCAGCAGCCAAGGGAGACAGGGAAACGGCTACACCTTC
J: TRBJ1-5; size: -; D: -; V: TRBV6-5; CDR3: CASSYSSTSNQPQHF; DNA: TGTGCCAGCAGTTACTCGAGTACGAGCAATCAGCCCCAGCATTTT